This T cell receptor beta chain was recovered during a study of T cells in Graves' hyperthyroidism and ophthalmopathy. Study as a whole: Specimen type is peripheral blood, collected at initial diagnosis prior to any treatment.

TCR beta CDR3 region amplification was performed from RNA transcripts. TCR CDR3 regions were first amplified by RT-PCR with HTBI primers. MiXCR was run by TCRdb on the multiplex PCR reads, yielding one entry per CDR3 protein. This repertoire shows tens of thousands of distinct CDR3 sequences, around half found once; its top ten account for around 12%. This clonotype has ten or more counts. Germline V gene sequence: CDR1 PRHDT, CDR2 FYEKMQ (reference sequence). This CDR3 region has 14 residues. V shed 5 bases and J shed 10 bases, with 18 bases lying between them. The chain joins TRBV13 to TRBJ2-1; D might be TRBD2 (6 bases). The sequenced sample consisted of blood. The sequence derives from a woman aged 25-40 years with Graves' ophthalmopathy. The CDR3 DNA follows: TGTGCCAGCAGCCCAACCCGCGGGACGGAGGAGCAGTTCTTC. Its translation: CASSPTRGTEEQFF. The full variable domain, with the rest looked up from reference TRBV13 and TRBJ2-1, is AAGVIQSPRHLIKEKRETATLKCYPIPRHDTVYWYQQGPGQDPQFLISFYEKMQSDKGSIPDRFSAQQFSDYHSELNMSSLELGDSALYFCASSPTRGTEEQFFGPGTRLTVL.